This is a list of T cell receptor gamma chains from one sample in a study of intestinal T cells in coeliac disease. TCRdb reanalyzed the multiplex PCR reads using CATT. Of about 790 gamma-chain clones in the sample, about 51% are singletons; the top ten hold about 10%. Sequencing was performed on a duodenal biopsy. The source of these receptors is a human donor with celiac disease. Both conserved end residues are part of each CDR3. Each record gives: V gene, clone size, J gene, CDR3 DNA, CDR3 protein. Size tells how often a clone was seen (once, few, many) or the class of an expanded clone, and some rows leave it out.

TRGV2	large	TRGJ1/TRGJ2	TGTGCCACCTGGGACACCCCGGACGGTTATTATAAGAAACTCTTT	CATWDTPDGYYKKLF
TRGV4	-	TRGJ1/TRGJ2	TGTGCCACCTGGGACGAAAGCCACGTCCGACCCGACACTAAGAAACTCTTT	CATWDESHVRPDTKKLF
TRGV10	-	TRGJ1/TRGJ2	TGTGCTGCGTTGGGTACCCCAATTTATTATAAGAAACTCTTT	CAALGTPIYYKKLF
TRGV2	-	TRGJ1/TRGJ2	TGTGCCACCTGGGACGGGGCCTTCTGTGAGCTATGGAAACTCTTT	CATWDGAFCELWKLF
TRGV5	-	TRGJ1/TRGJ2	TGTGCCACCTGGGACAAGAGATCCGAATTATTAATAATGAAACTCTTT	CATWDKRSELLIMKLF
TRGV5	-	TRGJ1/TRGJ2	TGTGCCACCTGGGACAGCCCCAGATTGCTATATAAGAAACTCTTT	CATWDSPRLLYKKLF
TRGV2	-	TRGJ1/TRGJ2	TGTGCCACCTGGGACGGCCCAACGCTACAGAAACTCTTT	CATWDGPTLQKLF
TRGV5	few	TRGJ1/TRGJ2	TGTGCCACCTGGGACAGTTTGGATTATAAGAAACTCTTT	CATWDSLDYKKLF
TRGV8	few	TRGJP1	TGTGCCACCTGGGGGCCCCGATATACCACTGGTTGGTTCAAGATATTT	CATWGPRYTTGWFKIF
TRGV3	-	TRGJ1/TRGJ2	TGTGCCACCTGGGACAGGGGGGTTTTTTATTATAAGAAACTCTTT	CATWDRGVFYYKKLF
TRGV9	few	TRGJ1/TRGJ2	TGTGCCTTGTGGGGAGGTGGGTTGAATTATTATAAGAAACTCTTT	CALWGGGLNYYKKLF
TRGV11	-	TRGJ1/TRGJ2	-	CTTVPAGGCNVF
TRGV8	-	TRGJP2	TGTGCCACCTGGGATAGGGGGCGCAGTAGTGATTGGATCAAGACGTTT	CATWDRGRSSDWIKTF
TRGV2	-	TRGJ1/TRGJ2	TGTGCCACCTTGGGATTTCGTTATAAGAAACTCTTT	CATLGFRYKKLF
TRGV2	-	TRGJP2	TGTGCCACCTGGGACGGGCCCCGGGTAGTGAATTGGATCAAGACGTTT	CATWDGPRVVNWIKTF
TRGV5	once	TRGJP1	TGTGCCACCTTGGGACAGGGACGCCCGTTCAAGATATTT	CATLGQGRPFKIF
TRGV11	large	TRGJP2	TGTGCCTGCTGGATTAGGCATTCGATGGGCAGTAGTGATTGGATCAAGACGTTT	CACWIRHSMGSSDWIKTF
TRGV2	-	TRGJ1/TRGJ2	TGTGCACCTGGGACGGATTATTATAAGAAACTCTTT	CAPGTDYYKKLF
TRGV10	-	TRGJ1/TRGJ2	TGTGCTGCGTGGGATTTTCAATATAAGAAACTCTTT	CAAWDFQYKKLF
TRGV3	-	TRGJ1/TRGJ2	TGTGCCACCTGGGGCCTTGGGGCGGAATATAAGAAACTCTTT	CATWGLGAEYKKLF
TRGV3	-	TRGJ1/TRGJ2	TGTGCACCTGGGACGGAGGGGAATTATTATAAGAAACTCTTT	CAPGTEGNYYKKLF
TRGV8	-	TRGJ1/TRGJ2	TGTGCCACTCGGGCGGCCTTAGTTATAAGGAAACTCTTT	CATRAALVIRKLF
TRGV3	large	TRGJ1/TRGJ2	TGTGCCACCTGGCCAGCACCTAATAAGAAACTCTTT	CATWPAPNKKLF
TRGV2	-	TRGJ1/TRGJ2	TGTGCACCTGGGATTTCGTATAAGAAACTCTTT	CAPGISYKKLF
TRGV2	-	TRGJ1/TRGJ2	TGTGCCACCTTGGGTCGTTTTGTTCCCTCTTATTATAAGAAACTCTTT	CATLGRFVPSYYKKLF
TRGV3	-	TRGJ1/TRGJ2	TGTGCCACCTGGGCAGGCGGCTATAAGAAACTCTTT	CATWAGGYKKLF
TRGV3	-	TRGJP1	TGTGCCACTGGGACAGGCACTGGTTGGTTCAAGATATTT	CATGTGTGWFKIF
TRGV2	few	TRGJP2	TGTGCCACCTGGGAAGGGCTTTGGATCAAGACGTTT	CATWEGLWIKTF
TRGV3	-	TRGJ1/TRGJ2	TGTGCCGACCTGGGAGGGGTTGGGTATAATAAGAAACTCTTT	CADLGGVGYNKKLF
TRGV4	few	TRGJ1/TRGJ2	TGTGCCACCTGGGGCGTTAGAGATTATTATAAGAAACTCTTT	CATWGVRDYYKKLF
TRGV5	once	TRGJ1/TRGJ2	TGTGCCACTGGGAGGGTTGGTGAGAAACTCTTT	CATGRVGEKLF
TRGV9	large	TRGJ1/TRGJ2	TGTGCCTTGTGGGAGGTGCATTATAAGAAACTCTTT	CALWEVHYKKLF
TRGV3	-	TRGJ1/TRGJ2	TGTGCCACCTGGGACAGATCCAGTACCCCCCGGAATTATTATAAGAAACTCTTT	CATWDRSSTPRNYYKKLF
TRGV4	-	TRGJ1/TRGJ2	TGTGCCACCTGGGATAGGTATCATTATAAGAAACTCTTT	CATWDRYHYKKLF
TRGV8	-	TRGJ1/TRGJ2	TGTGCCACCCTGGGACCCCCCCCATCGAATTATTATAAGAAACTCTTT	CATLGPPPSNYYKKLF
TRGV8	-	TRGJ1/TRGJ2	TGTGCCACCTGGGCCCGAGTTGGGTATTATAAGAAACTCTTT	CATWARVGYYKKLF
TRGV3	large	TRGJ1/TRGJ2	TGTGCCACCTGGGACAGGCGGGGGCTGGATTATAAGAAACTCTTT	CATWDRRGLDYKKLF
TRGV4	-	TRGJ1/TRGJ2	TGTGCCACCTGGGACAGTGGGGGGGATTCTTATAAGAAACTCTTT	CATWDSGGDSYKKLF
TRGV3	-	TRGJP2	TGTGCCACCTGGGACAGGAAGACCACCTCAAGTAGTGATTGGATCAAGACGTTT	CATWDRKTTSSSDWIKTF
TRGV9	large	TRGJ1/TRGJ2	TGTGCCTTGTGGGAGGTGCTGAAGAAACTCTTT	CALWEVLKKLF
TRGV9	few	TRGJ1/TRGJ2	TGTGCCTTGTGGGAGGCCTCTTATTATAAGAAACTCTTT	CALWEASYYKKLF
TRGV2	-	TRGJ1/TRGJ2	TGTGCCACCTGGGGACGGGCGAATTATAAGAAACTCTTT	CATWGRANYKKLF
TRGV9	large	TRGJ1/TRGJ2	TGTGCCTTGTGGGAGGCCTTGAATTATTATAAGAAACTCTTT	CALWEALNYYKKLF
TRGV2	few	TRGJP2	TGTGCCACCTGGGACGGCCCTTCGATTGTGGTAGTGTATTGGATCAAGACGTTT	CATWDGPSIVVVYWIKTF
TRGV2	hyperexpanded	TRGJP2	TGTGCCACCTGGGACGGGCCTAGTAGTGATTGGATCAAGACGTTT	CATWDGPSSDWIKTF
TRGV9	-	TRGJ1/TRGJ2	TGTGCCTTGATAACTTTCCCCTCACAAGGGAAACTCTTT	CALITFPSQGKLF
TRGV2	-	TRGJ1/TRGJ2	TGTGCCACCTGGGACACTCAGGCGTATTATAAGAAACTCTTT	CATWDTQAYYKKLF
TRGV8	-	TRGJP1	TGTGCACCTGGGATAGAGGGGGCGGGTTGGTTCAAGATATTT	CAPGIEGAGWFKIF
TRGV4	-	TRGJ1/TRGJ2	TGTGCCACCTGGGCAATATATTATAAGAAACTCTTT	CATWAIYYKKLF
TRGV8	few	TRGJ1/TRGJ2	TGTGCCACCTGGGACAGGCTTTATTATAAGAAACTCTTT	CATWDRLYYKKLF
TRGV10	-	TRGJ1/TRGJ2	TGTGCTGCGTGGGCCCGCCCACCCAATTATTATAAGAAACTCTTT	CAAWARPPNYYKKLF
TRGV4	large	TRGJ1/TRGJ2	TGTGCCACCTGGGATAGCAGGACTAAAAATAAGAAACTCTTT	CATWDSRTKNKKLF
TRGV4	-	TRGJ1/TRGJ2	TGTGCCACCTGGGATGGACAGTTCGGAAAGAAACTCTTT	CATWDGQFGKKLF
TRGV9	large	TRGJ1/TRGJ2	TGTGCCTTGTCCCTCTACGATGAATATTATAAGAAACTCTTT	CALSLYDEYYKKLF
TRGV3	-	TRGJP2	TGTGCCACCTGGGACAGGCCGGGGGGGGTAGTAGTAGGTGATTGGATCAAGACGTTT	CATWDRPGGVVVGDWIKTF
TRGV9	-	TRGJ1/TRGJ2	TGTGCCTTGTGGGGAGGTGCAGAGGAGGCCTTTAAGAAACTCTTT	CALWGGAEEAFKKLF
TRGV9	once	TRGJ1/TRGJ2	TGTGCCCTTGTGGGATCCAAGCCCAGGAATTATTATAAGAAACTCTTT	CALVGSKPRNYYKKLF
TRGV3	-	TRGJ1/TRGJ2	TGTGCTACCTGGGGACGGACTTATTATAAGAAACTCTTT	CATWGRTYYKKLF
TRGV8	-	TRGJ1/TRGJ2	TGTGCCACCTGGGATAAACCCGGTGGGGAAAATTATAAGAAACTCTTT	CATWDKPGGENYKKLF
TRGV8	-	TRGJP2	TGTGCCACCTGGTGGTTTCTCGGATCAAAGACGTTT	CATWWFLGSKTF